A selection of T cell receptor beta chains follows, all from one sample in a study of blood T cell repertoires in COVID-19. Some clones are missing from TCRdb's copy, which holds only in-frame ones; the method was immunoSEQ multiplex PCR. The sample comprises 350,000 to 450,000 clones, approximately 89% of which are singletons, and about 1.7% rests with the top ten. Sequenced input: PBMCs or T cells enriched from blood (not recorded which). Every receptor here comes from a woman aged 25 to 39 who had recovered from COVID-19. Each CDR3 is given with its conserved first and last residue. A D gene is named only where the DNA matches it firmly. Size tells how often a clone was seen (once, few, many) or the class of an expanded clone, and some rows leave it out.

J	size	V	D	DNA	CDR3
TRBJ2-5	.	TRBV7-9	TRBD2	TGTGCCAGCAGCACGGGACTAGCCGCCCCAACCCAGTACTTC	CASSTGLAAPTQYF
TRBJ1-5	.	TRBV5-5	TRBD1	TGTGCCAGCAGCTTGGGGACAGGGGAACCGGGGAGCAATCAGCCCCAGCATTTT	CASSLGTGEPGSNQPQHF
TRBJ1-3	.	TRBV5-1	.	TGCGCCAGCAGCTTGGCCGCAGGGGCCGGAAACACCATATATTTT	CASSLAAGAGNTIYF
TRBJ2-1	.	TRBV7-9	.	TGTGCCAGCAGCGAGCCAAGCGGCCATGAGCAGTTCTTC	CASSEPSGHEQFF
TRBJ2-6	.	TRBV27	.	TGTGCCAGCAGCCCCAGGGGATTGGAAAATGGGGCCAACGTCCTGACTTTC	CASSPRGLENGANVLTF
TRBJ2-5	.	TRBV4-1	TRBD2	TGCGCCAGCAGCCAAGAACTAGCGGGAGCTTCTGTGGAGACCCAGTACTTC	CASSQELAGASVETQYF
TRBJ1-1	.	TRBV5-4	.	TGTGCCAGCAGACCGGATGAGGATGAAGCTTTCTTT	CASRPDEDEAFF
TRBJ1-1	.	TRBV19	.	TGTGCCAGTAGTACTTATCCTCAGGGCCCTGAAGCTTTCTTT	CASSTYPQGPEAFF
TRBJ1-1	.	TRBV7-8	.	TGTGCCAGCAGCTTAGCGGGGGGTTTGAACACTGAAGCTTTCTTT	CASSLAGGLNTEAFF
TRBJ1-4	.	TRBV2	TRBD1	TGTGCCAGCAGAGATCAGGGGGCGTGGGGTGAAAAACTGTTTTTT	CASRDQGAWGEKLFF
TRBJ1-1	.	TRBV19	TRBD1	TGTGCCTGTATCCGGGACAGGGCCTTTGAAGCTTTCTTT	CACIRDRAFEAFF
TRBJ2-2	.	TRBV5-4	.	TGTGCCAGCAGCGTATACAAAGGGGGGAACACCGGGGAGCTGTTTTTT	CASSVYKGGNTGELFF
TRBJ2-1	.	TRBV5-1	.	TGCGCCAGCAGCCCGACCTTAGGCCGACAGAACAATGAGCAGTTCTTC	CASSPTLGRQNNEQFF
TRBJ1-2	.	TRBV5-4	TRBD1	TGTGCCAGCAGCTTGGGGGGACAGGATTCTGGCTACACCTTC	CASSLGGQDSGYTF
TRBJ2-3	.	TRBV10-3	TRBD1	TGTGCCATCAGTGAGTCGGGTGGACAGGGGCAGTATTTT	CAISESGGQGQYF
TRBJ2-5	.	TRBV14	TRBD1	TGTGCCAGCAGCCACGACACAGGGGGAATCGAGACCCAGTACTTC	CASSHDTGGIETQYF
TRBJ2-1	.	TRBV10-3	TRBD1	TGTGCCATTAGGTGGACAGGGGGGGATGAGCAGTTCTTC	CAIRWTGGDEQFF
TRBJ2-7	few	TRBV18	.	TGTGCCAGCTCCCTCCAGGCCACAAAAGGCTACGAGCAGTACTTC	CASSLQATKGYEQYF
TRBJ1-1	.	TRBV12-3/TRBV12-4	TRBD1	TGTGCCAGCGGAGACAGGGAATTCCCTGAAGCTTTCTTT	CASGDREFPEAFF
TRBJ1-1	.	TRBV28	TRBD1	TGTGCCAGCAGAAAAATACAGTTGGGGACAGGGGCCCTCACTGAAGCTTTCTTT	CASRKIQLGTGALTEAFF
TRBJ1-2	.	TRBV11-1	.	TGTGCCAGCAGCTCGGACCTCAGGGCCCCTAACTATGGCTACACCTTC	CASSSDLRAPNYGYTF
TRBJ1-1	.	TRBV2	.	TGTGCCAGCAGTGAAACGGGACAAATTTCGTTGAACACTGAAGCTTTCTTT	CASSETGQISLNTEAFF
TRBJ1-5	.	TRBV30	TRBD1	TGTGCCTGGAGTGGACAGGGGTGGGATCAGCCCCAGCATTTT	CAWSGQGWDQPQHF
TRBJ1-5	.	TRBV30	.	TGTGCCTGGGGCCCAGGCAATCAGCCCCAGCATTTT	CAWGPGNQPQHF
TRBJ2-7	.	TRBV7-9	TRBD2	TGTGCCAGCAGCTTAGCTGCTAGCGGGAGAGGTTTCTACGAGCAGTACTTC	CASSLAASGRGFYEQYF
TRBJ2-1	.	TRBV2	TRBD2	TGTGCCAGCAGGGGAGGGAATGAGCAGTTCTTC	CASRGGNEQFF
TRBJ1-1	.	TRBV6-5	.	TGTGCCACCGCAAGGGGCCTCACTGAAGCTTTCTTT	CATARGLTEAFF
TRBJ1-4	.	TRBV19	.	TGTGCCAGTAAACCCTCAAGGGGAGGTGAAAAACTGTTTTTT	CASKPSRGGEKLFF
TRBJ2-4	.	TRBV11-2	.	TGTGCCAGCAGCTTATTTGGGCAGGGGCTAGCCAAAAACATTCAGTACTTC	CASSLFGQGLAKNIQYF
TRBJ2-1	.	TRBV15	TRBD2	TGTGCCACCAGCAGAGATCCGGGACTAGCGGTCCATGAGCAGTTCTTC	CATSRDPGLAVHEQFF
TRBJ1-2	.	TRBV7-9	TRBD1	TGTGCCAGCAGCTTAGGGGACAGGGGGAGTCGTGGCTACACCTTC	CASSLGDRGSRGYTF
TRBJ1-5	.	TRBV15	.	TGTGCCACCAGCAGAGATTATTGGGGCGGTCAGCCCCAGCATTTT	CATSRDYWGGQPQHF
TRBJ2-1	.	TRBV25-1	TRBD1	TGTGCCAGCAGTGAGGACAGGGGTTACTACAATGAGCAGTTCTTC	CASSEDRGYYNEQFF
TRBJ1-5	once	TRBV28	TRBD1	TGTGCCAGCAGTTTGGGGGGACAGGGGGGAAGGCAGCCCCAGCATTTT	CASSLGGQGGRQPQHF
TRBJ2-7	.	TRBV5-5	.	TGTGCCAGCAGCTTGCCTTTTAACAGGGACATCGAGCAGTACTTC	CASSLPFNRDIEQYF
TRBJ1-3	.	TRBV7-9	.	TGTGCCAGCAGCTTGGGGCAGGGGCCCAGCTCTGGAAACACCATATATTTT	CASSLGQGPSSGNTIYF
TRBJ1-1	.	TRBV19	.	TGTGCCAGTAGACCACTACTGGACAGCCCAAGCACTGAAGCTTTCTTT	CASRPLLDSPSTEAFF
TRBJ2-2	.	TRBV6-6	.	TGTGCCAGCAAACTGGGGCCCGGGGAGCTGTTTTTT	CASKLGPGELFF
TRBJ2-1	.	TRBV28	TRBD2	TGTGCCGGCCAAAGCGGGCTAGCGGGACCCTACAATGAGCAGTTCTTC	CAGQSGLAGPYNEQFF
TRBJ2-2	.	TRBV4-1	.	TGCGCCAGTTCCTACACCGGGGAGCTGTTTTTT	CASSYTGELFF
TRBJ1-2	.	TRBV11-2	.	TGTGCCAGCACCTTTGGTCTAAACTATGGCTACACCTTC	CASTFGLNYGYTF
TRBJ1-5	.	TRBV6-2/TRBV6-3	.	TGTGCCAGCAGTCTGGACACAGCCAAGAATAGCAATCAGCCCCAGCATTTT	CASSLDTAKNSNQPQHF
TRBJ1-2	.	TRBV11-2	.	TGTGCCAGCAGCTCTCCCGAGGCAATATTAAACTATGGCTACACCTTC	CASSSPEAILNYGYTF
TRBJ1-3	.	TRBV27	.	TGTGCCAGCAGTTTATCCCAGGGGGGAAACACCATATATTTT	CASSLSQGGNTIYF
TRBJ1-2	.	TRBV21-1	.	TGTGCCAGCAGCAAAGAAGGAGGACAGGGGGCTATATATGGCTACACCTTC	CASSKEGGQGAIYGYTF
TRBJ1-3	.	TRBV7-9	.	TGTGCCAGCAGCTTAGGTTACCAGACTGGAAACACCATATATTTT	CASSLGYQTGNTIYF
TRBJ2-3	.	TRBV9	TRBD2	TGTGCCAGCAGCGGCTCACCTAGCGGGGTTTTGGATACGCAGTATTTT	CASSGSPSGVLDTQYF
TRBJ1-1	once	TRBV6-5	.	TGTGCCAGCAGTTACAGGACAGAAAACACTGAAGCTTTCTTT	CASSYRTENTEAFF
TRBJ1-1	few	TRBV4-3	.	TGCGCCAGCAGCCAAGAGGTAGCTCTGAACACTGAAGCTTTCTTT	CASSQEVALNTEAFF
TRBJ2-1	.	TRBV15	TRBD2	TGTGCCACCAGCAGAGACGTTAGCGGGAGTGGCAGTGAGCAGTTCTTC	CATSRDVSGSGSEQFF
TRBJ1-4	.	TRBV7-9	.	TGTGCCAGCAGCTTATCACAGGGCTATGAAAAACTGTTTTTT	CASSLSQGYEKLFF